This T cell receptor (beta chain) was identified in a study of T cell changes during pregnancy in multiple sclerosis. This clone has more than one count but fewer than ten. TCRdb keeps only in-frame clones here, not all; method: immunoSEQ multiplex PCR. The data show 70,000 to 85,000 clones, with around 92% seen just once and around 3% held by the top ten. Trimming shortened V by 1 base and J by 0 bases, and 6 bases separated the two germline ends. The CDR3 is made up of 15 amino acids. Germline V gene lookup returns CDR1 LGHNA and CDR2 YNFKEQ. The rearrangement links TRBV4-2 to TRBJ2-2, with D unresolved. This receptor was identified in a female donor with multiple sclerosis, enrolled in a pregnancy study. The sample in question was peripheral blood, obtained before pregnancy. The CDR3 loop reads CASSQGDSNTGELFF. CDR3 in DNA: TGTGCCAGCAGCCAAGGAGACTCGAACACCGGGGAGCTGTTTTTT.